Sequencing of this T cell receptor beta chain was carried out in a study of OX40 agonist ivuxolimab in advanced cancers. Assay used: immunoSEQ multiplex PCR; TCRdb lists only in-frame clones, some missing. The repertoire holds roughly 42,000 clones, with around nine tenths as singletons. In its sample, this clone was seen once. Its antigen remains unidentified. The germline V gene encodes CDR1 SEHNR and CDR2 FQNEAQ (reference sequence). Unmatched junction bases numbered 6, after V lost 7 bases and J lost 2 bases. CDR3 length equals 14 residues. Study results and caveats: Partial responders at 0.1-3.0 mg/kg showed near-lowest clonal expansion. Low normalized clonal expansion also occurred in some nonresponding patients. At doses 0.1 to 3.0 mg/kg, CD4+ and CD8+ clones expanded.

The chain carries TRBV7-9 and TRBJ1-2, with 8 bases matching TRBD1. The sample consisted of CD4+ or CD8+ T cells sorted from blood, taken in a trial of the OX40 agonist ivuxolimab. This TCR was recovered from an adult with an advanced solid tumor such as melanoma, head and neck, liver or kidney cancer. The CDR3: CASTPGTGNYGYTF. As DNA, the CDR3 is TGTGCCAGCACCCCAGGGACAGGAAACTATGGCTACACCTTC.